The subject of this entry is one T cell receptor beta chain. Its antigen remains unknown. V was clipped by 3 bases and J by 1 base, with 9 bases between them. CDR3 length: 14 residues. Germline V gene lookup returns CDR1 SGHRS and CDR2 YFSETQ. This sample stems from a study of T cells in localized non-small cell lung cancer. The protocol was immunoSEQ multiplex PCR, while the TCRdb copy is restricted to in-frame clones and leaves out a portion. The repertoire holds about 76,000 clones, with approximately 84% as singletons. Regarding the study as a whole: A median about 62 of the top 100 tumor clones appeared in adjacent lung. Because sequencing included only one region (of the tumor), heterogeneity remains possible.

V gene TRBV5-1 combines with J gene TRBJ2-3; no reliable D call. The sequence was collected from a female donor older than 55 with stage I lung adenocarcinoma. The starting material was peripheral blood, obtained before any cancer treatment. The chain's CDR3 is CASSSNWGTDTQYF. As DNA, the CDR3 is TGCGCCAGCAGCTCCAATTGGGGCACAGATACGCAGTATTTT.